The 4 T cell receptor beta chains below come from one sample, sequenced in a study of glioma-infiltrating T cells. Amplification of TCR alpha and beta CDR3 regions from RNA used iRepertoire nested multiplex PCR. TCRdb reprocessed the multiplex PCR reads via MiXCR and lists one record per CDR3 protein. The profile shows about 180,000 distinct CDR3 sequences, around 45% of them singletons. The sample consisted of glioma tissue, nonneoplastic brain tissue, or PBMCs (not recorded which). The receptors here all came from a human donor with low-grade glioma or glioblastoma, undergoing nonglioma brain surgery, or in good health (not recorded which).

This rearrangement joins TRBV27 to TRBJ2-7, with 13 bases lining up with TRBD2. V dropped 1 base and J dropped 4; count of bases not matched to a gene: 7. The V gene's germline CDR1 is MNHEY and CDR2 SMNVEV (reference sequence). The CDR3 covers 17 residues. CDR3 bases: TGTGCCAGCAGTTTATTAAGGACTAGCGGGAGTGGGTACGAGCAGTACTTC. As protein: CASSLLRTSGSGYEQYF.

This clonotype has a count of ten or more. The gene calls are TRBV7-2 and TRBJ2-7, with 9 nucleotides matching TRBD2. Germline lookup yields CDR1 SGHTA and CDR2 FQGNSA. J gave up 2 bases and V 7 bases, and 6 bases lay outside the gene matches. This CDR3 is 14 amino acids long. CDR3 DNA sequence: TGTGCCAGCATGATGACTAGCGGCCCCTACGAGCAGTACTTC. This encodes CASMMTSGPYEQYF. The full variable domain, with the rest looked up from reference TRBV7-2 and TRBJ2-7, is GAGVSQSPSNKVTEKGKDVELRCDPISGHTALYWYRQSLGQGLEFLIYFQGNSAPDKSGLPSDRFSAERTGGSVSTLTIQRTQQEDSAVYLCASMMTSGPYEQYFGPGTRLTVT.

This clonotype occurred many times. The chain has TRBV7-2 and TRBJ2-4; a possible D gene is TRBD2 (5 bases). V lost 3 bases and J lost 7, with 13 bases in between. The germline CDR1 and CDR2 sequences are SGHTA and FQGNSA. The CDR3 is made up of 14 amino acids. CDR3 DNA sequence: TGTGCCAGCAGCTTCGAGGGAGACCGTAACATTCAGTACTTC. This sequence encodes CASSFEGDRNIQYF. Based on the CDR3 plus reference TRBV7-2 and TRBJ2-4, the full variable domain is GAGVSQSPSNKVTEKGKDVELRCDPISGHTALYWYRQSLGQGLEFLIYFQGNSAPDKSGLPSDRFSAERTGGSVSTLTIQRTQQEDSAVYLCASSFEGDRNIQYFGAGTRLSVL.

The chain is built from TRBV19 and TRBJ1-1; D not certain. Trimming shortened V by 1 base and J by 5 bases, and 11 bases separated the two germline ends. Germline V CDR1 and CDR2: LNHDA, SQIVND (reference sequence). This CDR3 comprises 14 residues. CDR3 in amino acids: CASSIVSGATEAFF. Here the CDR3 DNA reads TGTGCCAGTAGTATAGTTTCAGGCGCTACTGAAGCTTTCTTT.